This record looks at one T cell receptor (beta chain) sequence and its context. What it binds is not known. Then a second PCR, running roughly 6 to 11 cycles, was carried out with a sample-barcoded 5' primer and a J-beta primer mix. Every sample produced at least 2.5 million CDR3-containing paired-end reads. TCRdb called the 5' RACE reads again in MiXCR, with one record for every CDR3 protein. The profile shows about 640,000 distinct CDR3 sequences, around three fifths of them singletons. The authors drew about 9.9 milliliters of peripheral blood from each donor. These data belong to a study of blood T cells in healthy people across ages. Study-wide points: Getting older went along with TCR beta diversity per million T cells dropping roughly linearly. Higher diversity and more naive CD4+ cells were features of long-lived donors, compared to aged donors.

Germline CDR1 MNHEY, CDR2 SVGAGI. The V and J ends lost 8 bases and 7 bases respectively, with 14 bases between them. The CDR3 extends over 13 amino acids. The sequence came from a man aged 60 to 69 in good health. This chain uses TRBV6-5 with TRBJ2-2, with D uncertain. The material sequenced was blood. The CDR3 sequence: CASATPAVGELFF. The CDR3 DNA reads TGTGCCAGCGCGACCCCTGCTGTCGGGGAGCTGTTTTTT.